This is a list of T cell receptor beta chains from one sample in a study of blood T cell repertoires in COVID-19. Sequencing was performed with immunoSEQ multiplex PCR; in TCRdb, only in-frame clones are kept and a portion is missing. The sample includes 150,000 to 200,000 clones, more than 75% of them seen just once. The sequencing input was peripheral blood. The receptors come from a man in his forties or fifties with active or convalescent COVID-19. Both conserved end residues are part of each CDR3. A D gene is named only where the DNA matches it firmly. Clone size is not always given. Where it is, it says once, few, many or a class for expanded clones.

D,V,J,size,CDR3,DNA
NA,TRBV30,TRBJ1-5,NA,CAWSVWDNSPYGNQPQHF,TGTGCCTGGAGTGTATGGGACAACAGCCCCTATGGCAATCAGCCCCAGCATTTT
TRBD1,TRBV7-9,TRBJ1-1,NA,CASSSGQGNTEAFF,TGTGCCAGCAGCTCGGGACAGGGTAACACTGAAGCTTTCTTT
NA,TRBV19,TRBJ1-3,NA,CASSMQGNTIYF,TGTGCCAGTAGTATGCAGGGAAACACCATATATTTT
TRBD2,TRBV5-8,TRBJ2-3,NA,CASSFVVVAGARGDTQYF,TGTGCCAGCAGCTTCGTGGTTGTAGCGGGGGCCCGGGGAGATACGCAGTATTTT
NA,TRBV10-3,TRBJ2-5,NA,CAISGPQEGDYPRETQYF,TGTGCCATCAGTGGCCCCCAGGAGGGGGACTATCCCCGAGAGACCCAGTACTTC
TRBD2,TRBV20-1,TRBJ2-5,NA,CSASYAGGPETQYF,TGCAGTGCTAGTTACGCGGGAGGGCCGGAGACCCAGTACTTC
NA,TRBV5-1,TRBJ1-4,NA,CASSGEIREKLFF,TGCGCCAGCAGCGGGGAGATTCGGGAAAAACTGTTTTTT
TRBD2,TRBV3-1/TRBV3-2,TRBJ2-5,NA,CASSQEKGRGDSETQYF,TGTGCCAGCAGCCAAGAAAAGGGGCGGGGGGACTCAGAGACCCAGTACTTC
NA,TRBV11-3,TRBJ2-2,NA,CASSLDETPFTGELFF,TGTGCCAGCAGCTTAGATGAGACACCCTTCACCGGGGAGCTGTTTTTT
TRBD1,TRBV5-1,TRBJ2-7,NA,CASSWTGVVEQYF,TGCGCCAGCAGCTGGACAGGGGTTGTCGAGCAGTACTTC
TRBD2,TRBV5-1,TRBJ2-1,NA,CASSSLAGGSYNEQFF,TGCGCCAGCAGCTCACTAGCGGGAGGGTCCTACAATGAGCAGTTCTTC
NA,TRBV6-5,TRBJ1-3,NA,CASSYTISGNTIYF,TGTGCCAGCAGTTACACAATCTCTGGAAACACCATATATTTT
TRBD1,TRBV11-2,TRBJ2-7,NA,CASSINTGVGEQYF,TGTGCCAGCAGCATCAATACAGGGGTGGGGGAGCAGTACTTC
TRBD1,TRBV28,TRBJ2-7,NA,CASSNPPGQRRYEQYF,TGTGCCAGCAGTAATCCCCCGGGACAGAGACGCTACGAGCAGTACTTC
TRBD1,TRBV11-2,TRBJ1-2,NA,CASSLDRGAGGYTF,TGTGCCAGCAGCCTGGACAGGGGTGCCGGTGGCTACACCTTC
NA,TRBV7-2,TRBJ2-1,NA,CASKASSYNEQFF,TGTGCCAGCAAGGCTAGCTCCTACAATGAGCAGTTCTTC
NA,TRBV7-9,TRBJ1-1,NA,CASSQGRDGTEAFF,TGTGCCAGCAGCCAGGGTAGGGATGGCACTGAAGCTTTCTTT
NA,TRBV4-3,TRBJ2-2,NA,CASSLGPGSYTGELFF,TGCGCCAGCAGCCTCGGCCCGGGTTCGTACACCGGGGAGCTGTTTTTT
NA,TRBV2,TRBJ1-4,NA,CASSARTGREKLFF,TGTGCCAGCAGTGCACGCACAGGGCGGGAAAAACTGTTTTTT
NA,TRBV7-2,TRBJ2-3,NA,CASSGDRGTDTQYF,TGTGCCAGCAGCGGCGATCGGGGGACAGATACGCAGTATTTT
NA,TRBV7-3,TRBJ1-1,NA,CASGTPNTEAFF,TGTGCCAGCGGGACTCCGAACACTGAAGCTTTCTTT
NA,TRBV28,TRBJ2-7,NA,CASSPLQYEQYF,TGTGCCAGCAGTCCACTCCAATACGAGCAGTACTTC
TRBD2,TRBV5-8,TRBJ2-5,NA,CASSRGLAGGWETQYF,TGTGCCAGCAGCCGCGGACTAGCGGGAGGGTGGGAGACCCAGTACTTC
TRBD1,TRBV11-2,TRBJ1-2,NA,CASSLDLGQGHYGYTF,TGTGCCAGCAGCTTAGACTTAGGACAGGGGCACTATGGCTACACCTTC
TRBD1,TRBV27,TRBJ1-3,NA,CASSSQGQARSGNTIYF,TGTGCCAGCAGTTCCCAAGGACAGGCTCGCTCTGGAAACACCATATATTTT
TRBD1,TRBV5-8,TRBJ2-1,NA,CASSFFSGTGANEQFF,TGTGCCAGCAGTTTCTTCTCCGGGACAGGGGCAAATGAGCAGTTCTTC
NA,TRBV29-1,TRBJ2-5,NA,CSVEDPLAGETQYF,TGCAGCGTTGAAGACCCACTAGCCGGGGAGACCCAGTACTTC
TRBD1,TRBV12-5,TRBJ2-1,once,CASGLVPGTGAYNEQFF,TGTGCTAGTGGTTTGGTACCAGGGACAGGGGCCTACAATGAGCAGTTCTTC